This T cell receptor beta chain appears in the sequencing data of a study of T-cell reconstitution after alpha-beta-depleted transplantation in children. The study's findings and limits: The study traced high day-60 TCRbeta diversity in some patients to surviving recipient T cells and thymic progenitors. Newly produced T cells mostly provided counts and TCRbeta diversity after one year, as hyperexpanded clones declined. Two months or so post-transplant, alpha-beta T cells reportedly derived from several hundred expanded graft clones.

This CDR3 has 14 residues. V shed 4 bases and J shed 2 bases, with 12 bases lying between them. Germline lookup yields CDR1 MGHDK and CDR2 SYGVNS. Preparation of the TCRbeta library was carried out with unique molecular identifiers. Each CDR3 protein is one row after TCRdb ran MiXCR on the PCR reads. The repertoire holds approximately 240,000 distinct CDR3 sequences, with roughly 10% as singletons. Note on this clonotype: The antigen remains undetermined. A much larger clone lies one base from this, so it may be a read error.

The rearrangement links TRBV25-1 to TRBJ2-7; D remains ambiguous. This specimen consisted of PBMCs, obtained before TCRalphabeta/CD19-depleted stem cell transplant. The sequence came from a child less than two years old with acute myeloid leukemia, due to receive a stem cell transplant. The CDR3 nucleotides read TGTGCCAGCAGTGTTGTCAGAGTCACCTACGAGCAGTACTTC. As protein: CASSVVRVTYEQYF.